The subject of this entry is one T cell receptor beta chain. Preparation of the TCRbeta library was carried out with unique molecular identifiers. TCRdb reprocessed the PCR reads with MiXCR, giving one entry per CDR3 protein. The table includes about 980,000 distinct CDR3 sequences, about 29% detected once. V lost 3 bases, J lost 5 bases, and 8 bases stayed unmatched. This CDR3 is built from 16 residues. The data originate from a study of T-cell reconstitution after alpha-beta-depleted transplantation in children. The sequence was collected from a boy younger than two who had a stem cell transplant for SCID, so the T cells may come from the graft donor. Sequencing used PBMCs, mostly from graft donor cells, obtained 360 days after TCRalphabeta/CD19-depleted stem cell transplant. The chain has TRBV12-3 or TRBV12-4 and TRBJ2-5, with 11 bases lining up with TRBD2. In DNA, the CDR3 is TGTGCCAGCAGTTTGTATGGACTAGCGGGCGAGGAGACCCAGTACTTC. Its protein product is CASSLYGLAGEETQYF.